The present T cell receptor (beta chain) was sequenced within a study of breast tumors, draining lymph nodes, adjacent tissues. The study's findings and limits: Tumors had less TCR diversity than lymph nodes, more than nontumor tissue. Tumor and nontumor repertoires were significantly more similar in luminal-like than in basal-like breast cancer.

This clonotype was seen just once. Its antigen is as yet unknown. A junction boundary mismatches the germline segment, possibly from a read error. TCRdb used MiXCR to reprocess the multiplex PCR reads, holding one entry per CDR3 protein. The table shows more than 50,000 distinct CDR3 sequences, with about 40% occurring only once. The CDR3 is made up of 16 amino acids. Germline loops: CDR1 SGHRS, CDR2 YFSETQ. The chain carries TRBV5-1 and TRBJ2-5; TRBD2 aligns across 7 bases. Input material: breast tumor tissue. This TCR derives from a female donor with breast cancer. Some clones in this sample may be carry-over from other donors' samples. The CDR3 sequence: CAGSWEGLGPQETQYF. For the CDR3, the DNA is TGCGCCGGCAGCTGGGAGGGACTGGGACCCCAAGAGACCCAGTACTTC.